The next 7 T cell receptor beta chains were all read from a single sample in a study of post-analysis software for immune sequencing data. Study-level results: Included in a set of roughly 5 TRBV segments more frequent in patients than controls were TRBV5-6, TRBV5-1 and TRBV20-1.

cDNA libraries for TCR beta contained unique molecular identifiers. A single record per CDR3 protein comes from TCRdb applying MiXCR to the PCR reads. Here the sample spans about 820,000 distinct CDR3 sequences, approximately 53% being singletons. For these receptors, no antigen is known. Specimen: blood. The receptors come from a girl between 5 and 17 years old with multiple sclerosis.

This chain connects TRBV5-1 to TRBJ2-1; TRBD1 matches 10 bases. Germline CDR1 reads SGHRS; CDR2 reads YFSETQ. V was pared by 3 bases and J by 0 bases, with 9 bases of the junction left unmatched. This CDR3 is 18 amino acids long. The CDR3 DNA reads TGCGCCAGCAGCTCCGTACCGGACAGGGGGAGCTCCTACAATGAGCAGTTCTTC. It encodes CASSSVPDRGSSYNEQFF.

V is TRBV7-2 and J is TRBJ2-1, with D unclear. V lost 1 base to trimming and J lost 7 bases, with 14 bases between them. The CDR3 totals 15 residues. The germline V gene encodes CDR1 SGHTA and CDR2 FQGNSA. The CDR3 nucleotides read TGTGCCAGCAGCTTAGTGGCGGTAGTTACAAATGAGCAGTTCTTC. It yields the protein CASSLVAVVTNEQFF.

This clonotype was found once. This chain connects TRBV5-1 to TRBJ1-1; D possibly corresponds to TRBD1 (5 bases). Trimming stripped 6 bases from V and 4 bases from J, with 13 bases between. Germline V gives CDR1 SGHRS, CDR2 YFSETQ. The CDR3 runs 13 residues. CDR3 amino acids: CASKLGGGTEAFF. CDR3 bases: TGCGCCAGCAAATTGGGGGGGGGCACTGAAGCTTTCTTT.

This chain uses TRBV9 with TRBJ1-2; perhaps TRBD1 as D (5 bases). The V gene lost 3 bases and the J gene lost 4 bases, with 13 bases spanning the gap. There are 14 residues in the CDR3. Germline V lookup: CDR1 SGDLS, CDR2 YYNGEE. The CDR3 spells CASSAPGRSYGYTF. The CDR3 bases are TGTGCCAGCAGCGCACCGGGACGGAGCTATGGCTACACCTTC.

The genes are TRBV7-9 and TRBJ2-4, with 7 nucleotides matching TRBD1. CDR1 and CDR2 from the germline V gene are SEHNR and FQNEAQ (reference sequence). J lost 6 bases, V lost 2 bases, and 4 bases had no gene match. The CDR3 is made up of 14 amino acids. The CDR3 is CASSLRDRSNIQYF. The CDR3 DNA sequence: TGTGCCAGCAGCTTACGGGACAGATCAAACATTCAGTACTTC.

The chain has TRBV5-6 and TRBJ2-1, with 13 bases aligning to TRBD2. J gave up 0 bases and V 2 bases, and 5 bases lay outside the gene matches. The CDR3 extends over 18 amino acids. Germline CDR1 is SGHDT and CDR2 is YYEEEE. In DNA form, the CDR3 reads TGTGCCAGCAGCTTACTAGCGGGAGGGCTAAGCTCCTACAATGAGCAGTTCTTC. Translation gives CASSLLAGGLSSYNEQFF.

The CDR3 DNA sequence: TGTGCCAGCAGCTTAACAGGGACTAGCGGGAGGGTTGAGCAGTTCTTC. Translation: CASSLTGTSGRVEQFF. V usage is TRBV7-3 and J usage is TRBJ2-1; 16 bases match TRBD2. J was trimmed by 9 bases and V by 0 bases; bases with no gene match: 2. Per the germline V gene, CDR1 is SGHTA and CDR2 is FQGTGA. This CDR3 has 16 amino acids.